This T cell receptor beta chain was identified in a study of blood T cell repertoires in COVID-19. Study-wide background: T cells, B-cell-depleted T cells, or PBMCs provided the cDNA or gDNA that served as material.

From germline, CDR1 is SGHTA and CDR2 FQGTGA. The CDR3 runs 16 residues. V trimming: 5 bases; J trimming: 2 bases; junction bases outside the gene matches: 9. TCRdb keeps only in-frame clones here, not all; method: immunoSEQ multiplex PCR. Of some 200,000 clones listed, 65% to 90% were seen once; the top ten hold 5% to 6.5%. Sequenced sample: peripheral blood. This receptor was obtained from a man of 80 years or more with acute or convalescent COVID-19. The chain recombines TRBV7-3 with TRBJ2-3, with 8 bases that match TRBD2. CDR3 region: CASSPQAGVPTDTQYF. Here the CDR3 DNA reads TGTGCCAGCAGCCCCCAAGCGGGAGTGCCCACAGATACGCAGTATTTT.